The sequence of this TCR beta chain was determined in a study of post-analysis software for immune sequencing data. Study background: Relapsing-remitting, secondary progressive and progressive-relapsing forms of multiple sclerosis all featured among disease courses.

CDR3 length: 15 residues. CDR1 and CDR2 (germline): SQVTM, ANQGSEA. Study outcomes and limitations: Roughly five TRBV segments occurring more often in patients than controls included TRBV5-6, TRBV5-1 and TRBV20-1. Multiple sclerosis was associated with a significant reduction in normalized Chao1 diversity relative to controls.

Unique-molecular-identifier-tagged TCR beta cDNA libraries were used. Input of roughly 0.9 to 11 million T cells yielded roughly 0.5 million cDNA molecules. TCRdb reprocessed the PCR reads with MiXCR, giving one entry per CDR3 protein. The repertoire holds about 460,000 distinct CDR3 sequences, with under 55% as singletons. Points on this clonotype: Its antigen is unknown. One junction end disagrees with the germline gene, perhaps due to a read error.

The rearrangement links TRBV29-1 to TRBJ2-5, with D tentatively TRBD2 (6 bases). The source of this sequence is a girl between 10 and 17 years old with multiple sclerosis. The source material was blood. This CDR3 is CSAEEKGLDQETQYF. The CDR3 DNA reads TGCAGCGCTGAAGAAAAGGGACTTGATCAAGAGACCCAGTACTTC.